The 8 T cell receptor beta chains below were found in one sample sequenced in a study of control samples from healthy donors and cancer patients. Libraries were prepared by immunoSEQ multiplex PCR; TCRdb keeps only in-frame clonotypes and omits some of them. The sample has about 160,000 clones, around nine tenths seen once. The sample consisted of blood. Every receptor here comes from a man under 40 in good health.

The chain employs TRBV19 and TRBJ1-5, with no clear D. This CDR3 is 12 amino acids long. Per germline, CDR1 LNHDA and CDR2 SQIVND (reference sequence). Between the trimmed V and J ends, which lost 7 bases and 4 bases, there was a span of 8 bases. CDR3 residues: CASNPGNQPQHF. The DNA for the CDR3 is TGTGCCAGTAATCCGGGGAATCAGCCCCAGCATTTT.

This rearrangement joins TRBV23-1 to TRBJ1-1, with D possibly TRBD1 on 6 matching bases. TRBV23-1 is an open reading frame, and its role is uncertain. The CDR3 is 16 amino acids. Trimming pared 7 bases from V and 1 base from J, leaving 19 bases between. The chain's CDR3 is CASTREGGARNTEAFF. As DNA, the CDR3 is TGCGCCAGCACTCGCGAGGGGGGGGCCCGGAACACTGAAGCTTTCTTT.

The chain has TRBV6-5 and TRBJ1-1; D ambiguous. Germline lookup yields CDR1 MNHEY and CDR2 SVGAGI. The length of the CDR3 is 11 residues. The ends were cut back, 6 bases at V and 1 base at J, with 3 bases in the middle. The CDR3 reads CASSSNTEAFF. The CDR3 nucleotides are TGTGCCAGCAGCTCGAACACTGAAGCTTTCTTT.

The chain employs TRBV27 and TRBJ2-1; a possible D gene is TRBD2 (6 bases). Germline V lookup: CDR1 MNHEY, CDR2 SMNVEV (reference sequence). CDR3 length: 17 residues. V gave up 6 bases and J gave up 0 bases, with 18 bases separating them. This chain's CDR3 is CASRLEAGYSSYNEQFF. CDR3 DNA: TGTGCCAGCAGGCTCGAGGCGGGGTATAGCTCCTACAATGAGCAGTTCTTC.

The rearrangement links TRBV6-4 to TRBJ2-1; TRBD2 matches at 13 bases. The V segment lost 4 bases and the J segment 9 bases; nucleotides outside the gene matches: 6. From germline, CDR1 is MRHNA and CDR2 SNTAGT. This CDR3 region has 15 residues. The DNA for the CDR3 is TGTGCCAGCAGTGTTACTAGCGGGGGGGCCGGTGAGCAGTTCTTC. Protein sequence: CASSVTSGGAGEQFF.

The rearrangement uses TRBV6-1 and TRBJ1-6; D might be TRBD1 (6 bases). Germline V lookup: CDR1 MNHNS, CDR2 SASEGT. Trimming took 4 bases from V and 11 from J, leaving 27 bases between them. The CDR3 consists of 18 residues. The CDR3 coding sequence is TGTGCCAGCAGTGGTTCCTTTTTTCCGGGACATAAAGTCCCACCCCTCCACTTT. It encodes CASSGSFFPGHKVPPLHF.

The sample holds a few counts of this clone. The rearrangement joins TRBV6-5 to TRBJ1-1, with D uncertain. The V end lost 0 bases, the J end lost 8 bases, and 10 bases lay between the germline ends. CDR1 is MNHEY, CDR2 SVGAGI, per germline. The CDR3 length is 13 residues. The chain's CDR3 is CASSYSQASEAFF. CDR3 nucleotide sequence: TGTGCCAGCAGTTACTCCCAGGCCTCAGAAGCTTTCTTT.

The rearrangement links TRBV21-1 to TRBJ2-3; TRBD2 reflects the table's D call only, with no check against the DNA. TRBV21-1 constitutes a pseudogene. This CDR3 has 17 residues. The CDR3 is CASSFTAGRPGTDTQYF. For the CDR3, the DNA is TGTGCCAGCAGCTTTACCGCGGGGAGACCCGGGACAGATACGCAGTATTTT.